Each of the 21 T cell receptor beta chains below was sequenced from the same sample in a study of T-cell memory formation after mild COVID-19. A single record per CDR3 protein comes from TCRdb applying MiXCR to the 5' RACE reads. Here the sample spans around 340,000 distinct CDR3 sequences, 21% being singletons. Sequencing was carried out using PBMCs or a T cell subset sorted from them (not recorded which). These receptor sequences come from an adult woman who had mild COVID-19 (a few samples of this study predate the infection). Cell type and time point are not known.

V usage is TRBV19 and J usage is TRBJ2-7; D possibly matches TRBD1 or TRBD2 (6 bases each). Germline V CDR1 and CDR2: LNHDA, SQIVND (reference sequence). The V end was cut by 3 bases, the J end by 2 bases, with 14 bases between. The CDR3 has 15 residues. Here the CDR3 DNA reads TGTGCCAGTAGTATTGGGGGGCAGGCGGCCTACGAGCAGTACTTC. Translated, it gives CASSIGGQAAYEQYF.

This CDR3 is CASNPGQGNSPLHF. Here the CDR3 DNA reads TGTGCCAGCAACCCGGGACAGGGGAATTCACCCCTCCACTTT. The chain combines TRBV6-5 with TRBJ1-6; 10 positions agree with TRBD1. This CDR3 region has 14 residues. The germline V gene encodes CDR1 MNHEY and CDR2 SVGAGI. The junction had 4 bases not matched to a gene; V was cut back by 7 bases and J by 7 bases.

This clonotype was observed a few times. This rearrangement joins TRBV6-5 to TRBJ1-2; TRBD1 aligns across 10 bases. Unmatched junction bases numbered 5, after V lost 0 bases and J lost 7 bases. The CDR3 consists of 15 residues. Germline lookup yields CDR1 MNHEY and CDR2 SVGAGI. The CDR3 sequence: CASSYSSRDRGGYTF. The CDR3 DNA is TGTGCCAGCAGTTACTCGTCCCGGGACAGGGGTGGCTACACCTTC.

This sequence joins TRBV5-1 and TRBJ2-2; D call uncertain. Germline assignment: CDR1 SGHRS and CDR2 YFSETQ. V shed 0 bases and J shed 4 bases, with 13 bases lying between them. The CDR3 runs to 16 residues. The chain's CDR3 is CASSLASGPGTGELFF. The CDR3 DNA reads as TGCGCCAGCAGCTTGGCCTCAGGACCTGGCACCGGGGAGCTGTTTTTT.

The chain has TRBV6-2 or TRBV6-3 and TRBJ2-7; D unresolved. The V gene lost 6 bases and the J gene lost 9 bases, with 15 bases spanning the gap. Germline-derived CDR1 and CDR2 are MNHEY and SVGEGT. CDR3 length: 12 residues. CDR3 nucleotides: TGTGCCAGCAGCCAACAGAGGATGGGGCAGTACTTC. It yields the protein CASSQQRMGQYF.

In its sample, this clonotype was seen a few times. The chain links TRBV18 to TRBJ2-7; D unresolved. Trimming stripped 2 bases from V and 5 bases from J, with 4 bases between. This CDR3 comprises 11 residues. The germline V gene encodes CDR1 KGHSH and CDR2 LQKENI. CDR3 amino acids: CASSPKDEQYF. The CDR3 region has the DNA TGTGCCAGCTCACCAAAGGACGAGCAGTACTTC.

The CDR3 reads CASRPGQGARETQYF. The CDR3 bases are TGTGCCAGCAGACCCGGACAGGGGGCTCGGGAGACCCAGTACTTC. The chain combines TRBV28 with TRBJ2-5; 11 nucleotides line up with TRBD1. The V gene end was trimmed by 6 bases and the J gene end by 5 bases; junction bases not matched to a gene: 8. The germline CDR1 and CDR2 sequences are MDHEN and SYDVKM. This CDR3 is built from 15 residues.

This chain uses TRBV20-1 with TRBJ2-2; D gene ambiguous. CDR1 is DFQATT, CDR2 SNEGSKA, per germline (reference sequence). The CDR3 is made up of 16 amino acids. V was clipped by 0 bases and J by 3 bases, with 14 bases between them. DNA for the CDR3: TGCAGTGCTAGAGATGAAAAGGGCGAGTACACCGGGGAGCTGTTTTTT. Encoded protein: CSARDEKGEYTGELFF.

The rearrangement links TRBV20-1 to TRBJ1-6; a possible D gene is TRBD1 (6 bases). Germline V CDR1 and CDR2: DFQATT, SNEGSKA (reference sequence). This CDR3 comprises 12 residues. V was shortened by 5 bases and J by 7 bases, with 9 bases between the two germline ends. CDR3 region: CSARQGNSPLHF. The CDR3 DNA is TGCAGTGCTCGTCAGGGGAATTCACCCCTCCACTTT.

As concerns this clonotype: An end of the junction does not agree with germline; a read error may underlie this. V usage is TRBV9 and J usage is TRBJ2-3; possibly TRBD1 or TRBD2 for D (5 bases each). The length of the CDR3 is 15 residues. Germline-derived CDR1 and CDR2 are SGDLS and YYNGEE. The CDR3 DNA reads as TGTGCCAGCAGCGCCACAGGATCTAGCACAGAGACGCAGTATTTT. It specifies CASSATGSSTETQYF.

A few counts support this clonotype. This chain connects TRBV19 to TRBJ2-1, with D perhaps TRBD2 (5 bases). With 6 bases removed from V and 9 bases from J, the gap between germline ends came to 15 bases. This CDR3 is built from 13 residues. Germline V gene data show CDR1 as LNHDA and CDR2 as SQIVND (reference sequence). The CDR3 is CASSLTSGREQFF. CDR3 in DNA: TGTGCCAGTAGCCTAACTAGTGGGCGTGAGCAGTTCTTC.

This chain joins TRBV6-5 and TRBJ2-7; 9 bases fit TRBD1. Germline V lookup: CDR1 MNHEY, CDR2 SVGAGI. Losses at the gene ends were 5 bases for V and 5 bases for J; bases not matched to a gene: 7. The length of the CDR3 is 14 residues. DNA for the CDR3: TGTGCCAGCAGTAAACGGACAGGGGCTAACGAGCAGTACTTC. It specifies CASSKRTGANEQYF.

This clonotype was found a few times. The chain employs TRBV11-2 and TRBJ1-2; TRBD1 is a possible D gene (5 bases). Trimming pared 5 bases from V and 2 bases from J, leaving 9 bases between. There are 13 residues in the CDR3. Per the germline V gene, CDR1 is SGHAT and CDR2 is FQNNGV. CDR3 nucleotide sequence: TGTGCCAGCAGCCAGGGACCAAACTATGGCTACACCTTC. Protein product: CASSQGPNYGYTF.

As regards this clonotype: Relative to the germline gene, one junction end is altered; a read error may explain this. This rearrangement joins TRBV7-9 to TRBJ2-7; D call uncertain. Germline-derived CDR1 and CDR2 are SEHNR and FQNEAQ (reference sequence). The CDR3 contains 11 residues. The CDR3 region has the DNA TGCGCGACTTCGAGCTCCTACGAGCAGTACTTC. It yields the protein CATSSSYEQYF.

Ten or more counts support this clonotype. The J gene is TRBJ2-1, the V gene TRBV12-3 or TRBV12-4, with 8 nucleotides matching TRBD1. The CDR3 is 14 amino acids. With 4 bases clipped from V and 8 bases from J, the junction kept 7 bases outside the gene matches. The DNA of the CDR3 is TGTGCCAGCAGTTACAGGGGGTCGAGCGATGAGCAGTTCTTC. It is translated as CASSYRGSSDEQFF.

The CDR3 reads CATSDNRKSTDTQYF. The CDR3 region has the DNA TGTGCCACCAGTGATAACCGAAAGAGCACAGATACGCAGTATTTT. The rearrangement links TRBV24-1 to TRBJ2-3; no clear D. The CDR3 contains 15 residues. V lost 3 bases and J 0 bases, leaving 9 bases between the germline ends. Germline V gives CDR1 KGHDR, CDR2 SFDVKD.

Only a few counts were recorded for this clonotype. The rearrangement links TRBV5-1 to TRBJ2-1, with 8 bases identical to TRBD1. J lost 7 bases, V lost 2 bases, and 2 bases had no gene match. The CDR3 loop spans 13 amino acids. The germline V gene has CDR1 SGHRS and CDR2 YFSETQ. DNA of the CDR3: TGCGCCAGCAGCTTCCAGGGGGCGAATGAGCAGTTCTTC. Translation gives CASSFQGANEQFF.

J is TRBJ1-5 and V is TRBV9, with 9 bases aligning to TRBD1. CDR3 length equals 14 residues. Germline V gene lookup returns CDR1 SGDLS and CDR2 YYNGEE. With V trimmed by 3 bases and J by 7 bases, 5 bases remained unmatched. CDR3 sequence (DNA): TGTGCCAGCAGCGCAGGGACAGGGTGGCAGCCCCAGCATTTT. This gives the protein CASSAGTGWQPQHF. The full variable domain, in which reference TRBV9 and TRBJ1-5 provide the parts outside the CDR3, is DSGVTQTPKHLITATGQRVTLRCSPRSGDLSVYWYQQSLDQGLQFLIQYYNGEERAKGNILERFSAQQFPDLHSELNLSSLELGDSALYFCASSAGTGWQPQHFGDGTRLSIL.

This clonotype occurred a few times. The chain has TRBV7-3 and TRBJ2-5, with 7 bases that match TRBD2. V shed 0 bases, J shed 5 bases, and the junction held 9 bases outside the gene matches. The CDR3 is made up of 16 amino acids. Germline V gives CDR1 SGHTA, CDR2 FQGTGA. The CDR3 sequence: CASSLTGTTSGETQYF. DNA for the CDR3: TGTGCCAGCAGCTTAACGGGGACTACCAGCGGGGAGACCCAGTACTTC.

The chain has TRBV7-2 and TRBJ2-5, with 7 bases identical to TRBD2. The trim removed 2 bases at V and 0 bases at J, leaving 6 bases unmatched. Germline V CDR1 and CDR2: SGHTA, FQGNSA. This CDR3 comprises 16 residues. The CDR3 bases are TGTGCCAGCAGCTTATCCCCAGCGGGGTACCAAGAGACCCAGTACTTC. Translating it yields CASSLSPAGYQETQYF.

The rearrangement uses TRBV18 and TRBJ2-7, with 8 bases that match TRBD1. CDR3 length: 13 amino acids. Per the germline V gene, CDR1 is KGHSH and CDR2 is LQKENI. Trimming cost V 6 bases and J 7 bases; bases outside gene matches: 8. CDR3 sequence: CASSGGQVEEQYF. The DNA of the CDR3 is TGTGCCAGCTCGGGGGGACAGGTCGAGGAGCAGTACTTC.